This T cell receptor beta chain appears in the sequencing data of a study of T cells in Graves' hyperthyroidism and ophthalmopathy. Authors of the study amplified TCR beta CDR3 regions from RNA transcripts. Carried out on the TCR CDR3, a first-round RT-PCR used the HTBI primer set. TCRdb re-called the multiplex PCR reads with MiXCR, one entry per CDR3 protein. The table has under 450,000 distinct CDR3 sequences, about 15% seen once; the top ten hold approximately 35%. Germline V CDR1 and CDR2: SGHKS, YYEKEE (reference sequence). The V and J ends lost 0 bases and 6 bases, in that order; junction bases with no gene match: 9. The CDR3 contains 15 residues. Diagnoses were established using clinical symptoms, serum thyroxine and TRAb, thyroid ultrasound and orbital computed tomography.

The chain couples TRBV5-5 to TRBJ2-7; 7 nucleotides line up with TRBD2. The sample was blood. The clonotype originates from a woman in her twenties or thirties with Graves' hyperthyroidism that later progressed to Graves' ophthalmopathy. The CDR3 loop reads CASSLAPSGVLEQYF. CDR3 nucleotide sequence: TGTGCCAGCAGCTTGGCCCCCAGCGGGGTACTCGAGCAGTACTTC.